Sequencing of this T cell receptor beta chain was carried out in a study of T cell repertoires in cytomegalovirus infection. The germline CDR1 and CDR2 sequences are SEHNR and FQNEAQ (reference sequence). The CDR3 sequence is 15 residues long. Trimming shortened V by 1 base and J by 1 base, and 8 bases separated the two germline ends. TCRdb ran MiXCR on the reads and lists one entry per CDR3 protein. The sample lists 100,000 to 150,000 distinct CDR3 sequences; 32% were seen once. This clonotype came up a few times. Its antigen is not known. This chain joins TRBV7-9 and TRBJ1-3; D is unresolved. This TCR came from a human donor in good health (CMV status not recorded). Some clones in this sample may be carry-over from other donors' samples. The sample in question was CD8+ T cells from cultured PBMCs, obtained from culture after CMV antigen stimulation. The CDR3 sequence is CASSLVDLSGNTIYF. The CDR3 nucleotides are TGTGCCAGCAGCTTAGTAGATCTATCTGGAAACACCATATATTTT.